These 20 T cell receptor beta chains originate from one sample sequenced in a study of blood T cell repertoires in COVID-19. Libraries were prepared by immunoSEQ multiplex PCR; TCRdb keeps only in-frame clonotypes and omits some of them. The sample includes 250,000 to 350,000 clones, 80% to 95% of them seen just once. The sample was PBMCs or T cells enriched from blood (not recorded which). Receptors originate from a woman aged 25-40 years who had recovered from COVID-19.

The V call is TRBV10-2, the J call TRBJ2-7; the D gene is possibly TRBD1 (6 bases). The CDR3 covers 15 residues. Trimming removed 2 bases from V and 6 bases from J, with 17 bases in between. Germline assignment: CDR1 WSHSY and CDR2 SAAADI. The CDR3, as DNA: TGCGCCAGCAGTGAGCAGGGGCCCATGTTAGGCGAGCAGTACTTC. Encoded protein: CASSEQGPMLGEQYF.

The chain couples TRBV28 to TRBJ2-5, with 7 bases matching TRBD2. The CDR3 length is 15 residues. The germline V gene has CDR1 MDHEN and CDR2 SYDVKM. The V segment lost 3 bases and the J segment 1 base; nucleotides outside the gene matches: 5. CDR3 bases: TGTGCCAGCAGTTTGCCAGCGGGGTTCCAAGAGACCCAGTACTTC. It translates to CASSLPAGFQETQYF.

This chain joins TRBV28 and TRBJ1-6, with 9 positions matching TRBD1. The length of the CDR3 is 14 residues. Germline loops: CDR1 MDHEN, CDR2 SYDVKM. V lost 6 bases, J lost 7 bases, and 4 bases stayed unmatched. The CDR3 loop is CASRLGQGNSPLHF. CDR3 nucleotides: TGTGCCAGCAGGCTAGGACAGGGGAATTCACCCCTCCACTTT.

The CDR3 DNA follows: TGTGCCTGGAGTGAGGGACAGGGAAGGGAGCCCCAGCATTTT. This encodes CAWSEGQGREPQHF. V is TRBV30 and J is TRBJ1-5, with 9 bases fitting TRBD1. The V and J ends lost 1 base and 8 bases, in that order; junction bases with no gene match: 6. CDR1 is GTSNPN and CDR2 is SVGIG in the germline V gene (reference sequence). The CDR3 loop spans 14 amino acids.

This clone has a count of ten or more. The V call is TRBV10-3, the J call TRBJ2-5, with 8 bases aligning to TRBD2. The CDR3 consists of 14 residues. V was clipped by 5 bases and J by 1 base; unmatched bases: 3. Per the germline V gene, CDR1 is ENHRY and CDR2 is SYGVKD. The chain's CDR3 is CAISSGRAQETQYF. In DNA, the CDR3 is TGTGCCATCAGTAGCGGGAGAGCCCAAGAGACCCAGTACTTC.

V and J are TRBV12-5 and TRBJ1-2, with 12 bases lining up with TRBD1. CDR1 LGHNT and CDR2 FRNRAP come from the germline V gene. The CDR3 runs 15 residues. The trim removed 1 base at V and 8 bases at J, leaving 5 bases unmatched. CDR3 protein: CASGLAGTGGRGYTF. The CDR3, as DNA: TGTGCTAGTGGTTTGGCCGGGACAGGGGGCCGGGGCTACACCTTC.

The chain joins TRBV29-1 to TRBJ2-3, with D possibly matching TRBD1 (6 bases). Trimming pared 4 bases from V and 3 bases from J, leaving 14 bases between. Germline loops: CDR1 SQVTM, CDR2 ANQGSEA. The CDR3 totals 14 residues. In nucleotides, the CDR3 is TGCAGCGTTGCGGGCCTACAGGGTACAGATACGCAGTATTTT. Protein product: CSVAGLQGTDTQYF.

The V call is TRBV10-3, the J call TRBJ1-1; 8 bases agree with TRBD1. This CDR3 has 15 amino acids. Germline trimming cut 6 bases from V and 2 bases from J; bases unmatched to any gene: 8. CDR1 is ENHRY, CDR2 SYGVKD, per germline. CDR3 residues: CAISPVTGVNTEAFF. CDR3 bases: TGTGCCATCAGCCCCGTGACAGGGGTTAACACTGAAGCTTTCTTT.

This clone was seen a single time. This chain joins TRBV28 and TRBJ2-7; D gene uncertain. The CDR3 extends over 13 amino acids. Germline V gene lookup returns CDR1 MDHEN and CDR2 SYDVKM. The V end was cut by 1 base, the J end by 8 bases, with 12 bases between. As DNA, the CDR3 is TGTGCCAGCAGTTTATTGGGCGCCATAAAGCAGTACTTC. Its protein product is CASSLLGAIKQYF.

V gene TRBV18 combines with J gene TRBJ2-7, with D unresolved. The germline V and J ends were trimmed by 2 bases and 4 bases, with 12 bases remaining between them. CDR3 length equals 14 residues. Germline CDR1 KGHSH, CDR2 LQKENI. The CDR3 reads CASSPSGRPYEQYF. DNA for the CDR3: TGTGCCAGCTCACCATCGGGTAGACCTTACGAGCAGTACTTC. Full variable domain (missing parts from reference TRBV18 and TRBJ2-7): NAGVMQNPRHLVRRRGQEARLRCSPMKGHSHVYWYRQLPEEGLKFMVYLQKENIIDESGMPKERFSAEFPKEGPSILRIQQVVRGDSAAYFCASSPSGRPYEQYFGPGTRLTVT.

This chain links TRBV5-1 with TRBJ2-3, with unresolved D. This CDR3 is built from 15 residues. V was clipped by 4 bases and J by 0 bases, with 12 bases between them. Germline CDR1 is SGHRS and CDR2 is YFSETQ. CDR3 region: CASSPRQASTDTQYF. CDR3 DNA: TGCGCCAGCAGCCCTCGACAAGCTAGCACAGATACGCAGTATTTT.

The V and J genes are TRBV28 and TRBJ2-7; 15 bases map to TRBD2. V lost 6 bases and J lost 4; bases outside the gene matches: 13. Germline values: CDR1 MDHEN, CDR2 SYDVKM. This CDR3 is built from 18 residues. CDR3 loop: CASSRASVGTSGRYEQYF. In DNA form, the CDR3 reads TGTGCCAGCAGCCGCGCCTCGGTCGGGACTAGCGGGAGGTACGAGCAGTACTTC.

The CDR3 region has the DNA TGCAGTGCTAGTTCGGGGTCTCTCTATGGCTACACCTTC. Residues: CSASSGSLYGYTF. This rearrangement joins TRBV20-1 to TRBJ1-2, with D unresolved. V was pared by 3 bases and J by 4 bases, with 12 bases between. This CDR3 is built from 13 residues. Germline-derived CDR1 and CDR2 are DFQATT and SNEGSKA (reference sequence).

This chain joins TRBV3-1 (or the pseudogene TRBV3-2) and TRBJ2-7; unclear D gene. The CDR3 length is 12 residues. Germline CDR1 and CDR2: LGHDT and YNNKEL (reference sequence). With 0 bases removed from V and 9 bases from J, the gap between germline ends came to 9 bases. The CDR3 coding sequence is TGTGCCAGCAGCCAAGATCAGAGGTTGCAGTACTTC. It codes for CASSQDQRLQYF.

The rearrangement links TRBV15 to TRBJ2-7; TRBD2 might be the D (7 bases). Germline-derived CDR1 and CDR2 are LNHNV and YYDKDF (reference sequence). The V and J ends lost 4 bases and 0 bases respectively, with 16 bases between them. The CDR3 is 16 amino acids. The CDR3 loop reads CATSKVGRGPSYEQYF. In DNA, the CDR3 is TGTGCCACCAGCAAGGTTGGGCGGGGGCCCTCCTACGAGCAGTACTTC.

The genes are TRBV29-1 and TRBJ2-5; the D gene is possibly TRBD1 (5 bases). CDR1 and CDR2 from the germline V gene are SQVTM and ANQGSEA. V was clipped by 4 bases and J by 2 bases, with 14 bases between them. The CDR3 has 14 residues. The CDR3, as DNA: TGCAGCGTTGGGGGCAGAAGGTCTCAAGAGACCCAGTACTTC. Translation: CSVGGRRSQETQYF. Variable domain in full (rest from reference TRBV29-1 and TRBJ2-5): SAVISQKPSRDICQRGTSLTIQCQVDSQVTMMFWYRQQPGQSLTLIATANQGSEATYESGFVIDKFPISRPNLTFSTLTVSNMSPEDSSIYLCSVGGRRSQETQYFGPGTRLLVL.

The CDR3 region is CASSDRDRLEQYF. As DNA, the CDR3 is TGTGCCAGCAGTGATAGGGACAGGTTAGAGCAGTACTTC. V is TRBV6-1 and J is TRBJ2-7; 8 bases match TRBD1. Germline V CDR1 and CDR2: MNHNS, SASEGT. There are 13 residues in the CDR3. The J segment lost 7 bases and the V segment lost 3 bases, leaving 5 bases of the junction unmatched.

This rearrangement joins TRBV7-3 to TRBJ1-2, with TRBD1 identical over 10 bases. The length of the CDR3 is 19 residues. CDR1 SGHTA and CDR2 FQGTGA come from the germline V gene. V lost 5 bases, J lost 3 bases, and 18 bases stayed unmatched. Here the CDR3 DNA reads TGTGCCAGCAGCGATCCCATCGGGACAGGGGTCCTTGTGGACTATGGCTACACCTTC. Its protein product is CASSDPIGTGVLVDYGYTF.

The rearrangement links TRBV4-1 to TRBJ1-2, with unresolved D. This CDR3 has 14 amino acids. CDR1 is MGHRA, CDR2 YSYEKL, per germline. V lost 1 base, J lost 2 bases, and 8 bases lay in between. The CDR3 is CASSQVGGNYGYTF. CDR3 coding DNA: TGCGCCAGCAGCCAAGTAGGAGGAAACTATGGCTACACCTTC.

This chain joins TRBV24-1 and TRBJ2-6, with D possibly TRBD1 on 5 matching bases. The CDR3 is 16 residues long. The V and J ends lost 4 bases and 2 bases respectively, with 11 bases between them. The V gene's germline CDR1 is KGHDR and CDR2 SFDVKD. CDR3 in amino acids: CATSEKRGTGANVLTF. The DNA of the CDR3 is TGTGCCACCAGTGAGAAAAGGGGAACTGGGGCCAACGTCCTGACTTTC.